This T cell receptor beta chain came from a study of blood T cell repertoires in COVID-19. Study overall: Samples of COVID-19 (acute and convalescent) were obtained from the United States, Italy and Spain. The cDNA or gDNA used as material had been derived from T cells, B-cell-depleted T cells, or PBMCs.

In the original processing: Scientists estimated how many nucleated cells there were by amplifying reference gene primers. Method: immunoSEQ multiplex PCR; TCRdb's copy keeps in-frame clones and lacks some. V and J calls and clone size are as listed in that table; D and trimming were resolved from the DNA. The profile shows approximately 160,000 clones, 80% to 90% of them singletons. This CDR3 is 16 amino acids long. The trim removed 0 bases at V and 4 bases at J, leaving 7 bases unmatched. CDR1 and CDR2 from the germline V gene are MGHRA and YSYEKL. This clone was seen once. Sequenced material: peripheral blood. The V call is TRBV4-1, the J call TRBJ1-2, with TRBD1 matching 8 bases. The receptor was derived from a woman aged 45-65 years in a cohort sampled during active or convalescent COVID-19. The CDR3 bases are TGCGCCAGCAGCCAAGATGAGGCAGGGGGCATCTATGGCTACACCTTC. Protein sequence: CASSQDEAGGIYGYTF.